Listed here is a single T cell receptor (beta chain). The CDR3 spans 15 residues. The J segment lost 0 bases and the V segment lost 6 bases, leaving 1 base of the junction unmatched. Germline V gives CDR1 ENHRY, CDR2 SYGVKD. The data stem from a study of cytomegalovirus exposure and HLA in healthy donors. PCR was performed using 60 Vbeta and 13 Jbeta primers. Generated by immunoSEQ multiplex PCR, the TCRdb table keeps only in-frame clones and is missing some. The data hold about 110,000 clones, with roughly 70% observed a single time. The material sequenced was PBMCs. The chain links TRBV10-3 to TRBJ2-5, with 13 bases fitting TRBD2. The source is a man aged 40-50 years in good health and CMV-seropositive. Here the CDR3 reads CAIRGTSGNQETQYF. The DNA of the CDR3 is TGTGCCATCAGAGGGACTAGCGGGAACCAAGAGACCCAGTACTTC.